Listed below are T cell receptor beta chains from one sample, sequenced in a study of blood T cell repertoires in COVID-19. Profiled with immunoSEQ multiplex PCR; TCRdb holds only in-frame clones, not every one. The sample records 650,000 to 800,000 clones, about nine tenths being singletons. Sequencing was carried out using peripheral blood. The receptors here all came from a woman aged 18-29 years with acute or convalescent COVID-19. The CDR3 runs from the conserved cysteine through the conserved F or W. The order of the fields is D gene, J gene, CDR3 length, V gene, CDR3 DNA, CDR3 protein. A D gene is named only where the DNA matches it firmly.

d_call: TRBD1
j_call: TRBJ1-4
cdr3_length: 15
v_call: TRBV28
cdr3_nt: TGTGCCAGCCAAACAGGGGGGGGGTCGGATGAAAAACTGTTTTTT
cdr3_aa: CASQTGGGSDEKLFF

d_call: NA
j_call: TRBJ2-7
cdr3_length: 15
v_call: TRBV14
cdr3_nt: TGTGCCAGCAGCCTGGGACTCTGGGAATCCTACGAGCAGTACTTC
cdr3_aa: CASSLGLWESYEQYF

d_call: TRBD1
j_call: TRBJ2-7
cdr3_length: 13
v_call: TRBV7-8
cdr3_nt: TGTGCCAGCAGCCGGACAGGGGCCTACGAGCAGTACTTC
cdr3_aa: CASSRTGAYEQYF

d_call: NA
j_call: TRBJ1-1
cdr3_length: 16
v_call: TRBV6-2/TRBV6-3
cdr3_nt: TGTGCCAGCAGTCCACCCCAGGGCCCTATGAACACTGAAGCTTTCTTT
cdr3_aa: CASSPPQGPMNTEAFF

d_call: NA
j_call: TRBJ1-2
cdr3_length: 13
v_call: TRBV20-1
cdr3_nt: TGCAGTGCTAGTTCAGGGGAGGGATATGGCTACACCTTC
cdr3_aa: CSASSGEGYGYTF

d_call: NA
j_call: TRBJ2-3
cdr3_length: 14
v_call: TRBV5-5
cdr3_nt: TGTGCCAGCACCCCACCAGTCCGCACAGATACGCAGTATTTT
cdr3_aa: CASTPPVRTDTQYF

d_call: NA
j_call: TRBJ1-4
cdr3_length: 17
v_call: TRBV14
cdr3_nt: TGTGCCAGCAGCCCCCGAGGCCCGATAGCAACTAATGAAAAACTGTTTTTT
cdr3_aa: CASSPRGPIATNEKLFF

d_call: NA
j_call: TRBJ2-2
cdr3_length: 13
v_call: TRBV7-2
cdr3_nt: TGTGCCAGCAGTTATCAGGGGAACGGGGAGCTGTTTTTT
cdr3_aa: CASSYQGNGELFF

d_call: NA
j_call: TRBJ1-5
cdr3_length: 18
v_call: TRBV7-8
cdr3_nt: TGTGCCAGCAGCCAATACCCGGGGGGGGGAGATAGCAATCAGCCCCAGCATTTT
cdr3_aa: CASSQYPGGGDSNQPQHF

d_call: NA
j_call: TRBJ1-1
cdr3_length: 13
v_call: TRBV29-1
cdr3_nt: TGCAGCGTTGAACGACAGTTGAACACTGAAGCTTTCTTT
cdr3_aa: CSVERQLNTEAFF

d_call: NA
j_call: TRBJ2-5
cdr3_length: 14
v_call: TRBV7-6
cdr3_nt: TGTGCCAGCAGCCCTGAACCTATATCGGAGACCCAGTACTTC
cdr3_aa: CASSPEPISETQYF

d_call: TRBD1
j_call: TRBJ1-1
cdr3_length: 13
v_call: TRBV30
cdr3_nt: TGTGCCTGGAAGGTAGGGGGCAGCACTGAAGCTTTCTTT
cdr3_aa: CAWKVGGSTEAFF

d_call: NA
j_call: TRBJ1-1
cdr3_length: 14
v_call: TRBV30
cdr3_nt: TGTGCCTGGAGTCGACCTCAGGTTCTGACTGAAGCTTTCTTT
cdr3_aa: CAWSRPQVLTEAFF

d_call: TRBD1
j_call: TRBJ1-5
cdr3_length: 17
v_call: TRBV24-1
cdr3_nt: TGTGCCACCATACACAGACAGGGACAATGGATGAATCAGCCCCAGCATTTT
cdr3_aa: CATIHRQGQWMNQPQHF

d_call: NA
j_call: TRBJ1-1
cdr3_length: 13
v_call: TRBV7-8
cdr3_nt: TGTGCCAGCAGCATAGAGAGGGTCACTGAAGCTTTCTTT
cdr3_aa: CASSIERVTEAFF